This entry concerns a single T cell receptor (beta chain). An end of the junction differs from the germline gene, which may be a read error. Researchers ran the PCR with 60 Vbeta and 13 Jbeta primers. Profiling relied on immunoSEQ multiplex PCR, and the TCRdb table lists in-frame clones only, not all of them. The table has over 200,000 clones, over 80% seen once. This specimen belongs to a study of cytomegalovirus exposure and HLA in healthy donors. At the level of the study: An earlier analysis found some 100 million unique TCR beta sequences from around 180 million T cells.

The origin of this receptor is a woman between 35 and 50 years old in good health and CMV-seropositive. Sequencing used PBMCs.

This chain's CDR3 is CSSSSLRGLSSSGNTIYF. CDR3 nucleotides: TGTTCCAGCAGCTCTCTGCGGGGCCTCTCCAGCTCTGGAAACACCATATATTTT. This sequence joins TRBV7-9 and TRBJ1-3, with D perhaps matching TRBD1 (5 bases). This CDR3 is built from 18 residues. Germline V gene data show CDR1 as SEHNR and CDR2 as FQNEAQ (reference sequence). Drawing the rest from reference TRBV7-9 and TRBJ1-3, the complete variable domain is DTGVSQNPRHKITKRGQNVTFRCDPISEHNRLYWYRQTLGQGPEFLTYFQNEAQLEKSRLLSDRFSAERPKGSFSTLEIQRTEQGDSAMYLCSSSSLRGLSSSGNTIYFGEGSWLTVV.